What follows are 4 T cell receptor beta chains derived from one specimen sequenced in a study of T cell changes during pregnancy in multiple sclerosis (dated by TCRdb to about 2019). The receptor library was made with the immunoSEQ multiplex PCR assay. In TCRdb, the immuneACCESS table is reduced to in-frame sequences with V and J assigned. These tables do not hold every clone; where another copy was compared, an unresolved V gene accounts for under half, and the others remain unexplained. Here the sample has some 30,000 clones; around nine tenths occur a single time. The ten largest clones represent 8.3% of the sample. The sequencing used CD8+ T cells from peripheral blood mononuclear cells, collected in the second trimester of pregnancy. These receptors all stem from a female donor with multiple sclerosis, enrolled in a pregnancy study.

This chain uses TRBV19 with TRBJ1-5; D gene unclear. Trimming removed 3 bases from V and 3 bases from J, with 9 bases in between. This CDR3 comprises 14 residues. Looked up from germline, CDR1 is LNHDA and CDR2 is SQIVND (reference sequence). CDR3 residues: CASSMPRYNQPQHF. The CDR3 nucleotides are TGTGCCAGTAGTATGCCCAGGTACAATCAGCCCCAGCATTTT.

V gene TRBV27 combines with J gene TRBJ1-3, with unresolved D. The ends were cut back, 7 bases at V and 0 bases at J, with 13 bases in the middle. The CDR3 loop spans 15 amino acids. From germline, CDR1 is MNHEY and CDR2 SMNVEV (reference sequence). The CDR3 sequence: CASMSRGPSGNTIYF. The CDR3 nucleotides read TGTGCCAGCATGAGCAGAGGTCCCTCTGGAAACACCATATATTTT.

The genes are TRBV12-5 and TRBJ2-5; D call uncertain. V dropped 1 base and J dropped 3 bases, with 15 bases sitting between them. CDR3 length: 16 amino acids. From germline, CDR1 is LGHNT and CDR2 FRNRAP. The CDR3 nucleotides are TGTGCTAGTGGTTTGGATCTTTTACAGTACGAAGAGACCCAGTACTTC. Residues: CASGLDLLQYEETQYF.

The chain combines TRBV7-2 with TRBJ2-1, with 8 nucleotides matching TRBD1. This CDR3 comprises 15 residues. The germline V gene encodes CDR1 SGHTA and CDR2 FQGNSA. The trim removed 6 bases at V and 8 bases at J, leaving 12 bases unmatched. CDR3 sequence (DNA): TGTGCCAGCAGGACAGACAGGGGTTTAGCTCATGAGCAGTTCTTC. It specifies CASRTDRGLAHEQFF.